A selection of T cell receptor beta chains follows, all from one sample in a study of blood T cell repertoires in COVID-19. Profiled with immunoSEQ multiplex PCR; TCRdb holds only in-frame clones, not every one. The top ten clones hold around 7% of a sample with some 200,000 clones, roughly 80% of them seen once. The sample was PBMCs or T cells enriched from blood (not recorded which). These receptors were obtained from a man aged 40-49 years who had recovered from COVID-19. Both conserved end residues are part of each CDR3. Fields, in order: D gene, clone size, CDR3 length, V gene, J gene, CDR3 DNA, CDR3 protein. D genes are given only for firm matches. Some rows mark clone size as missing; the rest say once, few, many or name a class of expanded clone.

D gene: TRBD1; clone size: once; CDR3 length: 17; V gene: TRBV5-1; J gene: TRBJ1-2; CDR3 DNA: TGCGCCAGCAGCCACGGGACAGCTTCTCCCTTACGGGGAGGCTACACCTTC; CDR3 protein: CASSHGTASPLRGGYTF
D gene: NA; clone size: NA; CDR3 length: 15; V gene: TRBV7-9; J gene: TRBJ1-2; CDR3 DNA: TGTGCCAGCAGCTTAGGCGGCAGGGTTAACTATGGCTACACCTTC; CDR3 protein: CASSLGGRVNYGYTF
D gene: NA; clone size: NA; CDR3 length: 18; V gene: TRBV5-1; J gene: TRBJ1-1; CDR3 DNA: TGCGCCAGCAGCGTGAGGGTCGGGCAGGGGCTAAGTGACACTGAAGCTTTCTTT; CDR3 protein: CASSVRVGQGLSDTEAFF
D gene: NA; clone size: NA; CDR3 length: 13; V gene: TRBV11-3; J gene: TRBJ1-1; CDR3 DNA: TGTGCCAGCAGCTTCCGGGGTAGCACTGAAGCTTTCTTT; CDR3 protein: CASSFRGSTEAFF
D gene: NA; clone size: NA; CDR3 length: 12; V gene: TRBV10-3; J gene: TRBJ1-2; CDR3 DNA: TGTGCCATCAACCAGGGTAAGGATGGCTACACCTTC; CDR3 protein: CAINQGKDGYTF
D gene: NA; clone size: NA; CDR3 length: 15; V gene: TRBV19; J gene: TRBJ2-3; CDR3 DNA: TGTGCCAGTAGTATCCCAGGTAGCGGCACAGATACGCAGTATTTT; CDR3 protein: CASSIPGSGTDTQYF
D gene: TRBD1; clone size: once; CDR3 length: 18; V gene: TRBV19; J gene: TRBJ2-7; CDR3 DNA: TGTGCCAGTAGTATAGTGAAGGGAGGGACAGGGGACATATACGAGCAGTACTTC; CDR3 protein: CASSIVKGGTGDIYEQYF
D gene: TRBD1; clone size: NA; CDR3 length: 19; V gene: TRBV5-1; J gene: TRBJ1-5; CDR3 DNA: TGCGCCAGCAGCTCCGATCGTATGGGACAGCATTATAGCAATCAGCCCCAGCATTTT; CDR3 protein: CASSSDRMGQHYSNQPQHF
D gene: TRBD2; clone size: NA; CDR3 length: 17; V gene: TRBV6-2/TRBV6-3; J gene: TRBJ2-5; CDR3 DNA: TGTGCCAGCAGTTTAATAACGACTAGCGGGGGGGTAGAGACCCAGTACTTC; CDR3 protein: CASSLITTSGGVETQYF
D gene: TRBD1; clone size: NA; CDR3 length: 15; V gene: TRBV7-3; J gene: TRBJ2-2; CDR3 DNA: TGTGCCAGCAGCCTCTCCGGGACAGGGACCGGGGAGCTGTTTTTT; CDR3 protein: CASSLSGTGTGELFF
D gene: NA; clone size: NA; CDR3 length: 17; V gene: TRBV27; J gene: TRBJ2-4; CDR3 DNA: TGTGCCAGCAGTCCTATCGGTGGACAGCTAGCCAAAAACATTCAGTACTTC; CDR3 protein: CASSPIGGQLAKNIQYF
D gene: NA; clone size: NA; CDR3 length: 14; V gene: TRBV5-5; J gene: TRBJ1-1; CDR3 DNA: TGTGCCAGCAGCCCTACTACGAGTCCGTCGGAAGCTTTCTTT; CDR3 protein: CASSPTTSPSEAFF
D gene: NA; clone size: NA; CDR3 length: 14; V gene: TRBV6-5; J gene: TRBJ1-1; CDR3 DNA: TGTGCCAGCAGTAGGGGGGGCGATTGGGCTGAAGCTTTCTTT; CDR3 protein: CASSRGGDWAEAFF
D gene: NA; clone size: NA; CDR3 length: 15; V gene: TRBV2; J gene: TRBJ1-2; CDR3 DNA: TGTGCCAGCAGTGAAGGGTCAGGCGACATCTATGGCTACACCTTC; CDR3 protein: CASSEGSGDIYGYTF
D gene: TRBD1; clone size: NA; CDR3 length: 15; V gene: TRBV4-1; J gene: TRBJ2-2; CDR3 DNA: TGCGCCAGCAGCCCCACCGGGACAGAGACCGGGGAGCTGTTTTTT; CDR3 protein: CASSPTGTETGELFF
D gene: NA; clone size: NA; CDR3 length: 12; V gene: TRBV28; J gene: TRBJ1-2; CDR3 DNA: TGTGCCAGCACCGGACTCAACTATGGCTACACCTTC; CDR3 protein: CASTGLNYGYTF
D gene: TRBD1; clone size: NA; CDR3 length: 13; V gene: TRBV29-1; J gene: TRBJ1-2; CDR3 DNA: TGCAGCGTAGGGGACAGTCTCAACTATGGCTACACCTTC; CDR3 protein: CSVGDSLNYGYTF
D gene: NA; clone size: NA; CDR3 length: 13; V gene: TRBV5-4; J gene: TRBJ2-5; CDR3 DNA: TGTGCCAGCAGCCCGTGGTGGGGCGAGACCCAGTACTTC; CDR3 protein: CASSPWWGETQYF
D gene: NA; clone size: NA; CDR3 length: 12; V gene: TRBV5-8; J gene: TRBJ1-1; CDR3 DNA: TGTGCCAGCAGCCCCTGGAACACTGAAGCTTTCTTT; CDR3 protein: CASSPWNTEAFF
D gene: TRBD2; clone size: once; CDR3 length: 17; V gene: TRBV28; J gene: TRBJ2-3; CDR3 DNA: TGTGCCAGCAGTTTCGGGACTAGCGGGGCGATAAGCCATACGCAGTATTTT; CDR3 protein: CASSFGTSGAISHTQYF
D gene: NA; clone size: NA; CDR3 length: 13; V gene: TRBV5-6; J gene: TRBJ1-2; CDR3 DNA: TGTGCCAGCAGCATGAGAGCTGTCTATGGCTACACCTTC; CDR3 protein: CASSMRAVYGYTF
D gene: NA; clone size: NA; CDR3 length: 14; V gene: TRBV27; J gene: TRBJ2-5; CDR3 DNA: TGTGCCAGCAGTTTGAGTCCGCAGGGGGAGACCCAGTACTTC; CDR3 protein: CASSLSPQGETQYF
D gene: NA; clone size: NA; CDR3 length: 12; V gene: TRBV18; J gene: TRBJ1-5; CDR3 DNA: TGTGCCAGCTCACCCCAGACAGGCGGCCTTCATTTT; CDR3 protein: CASSPQTGGLHF
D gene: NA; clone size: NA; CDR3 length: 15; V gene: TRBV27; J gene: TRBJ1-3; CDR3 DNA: TGTGCCAGCAGTTTAAGGGGTCAGGTTAGAAACACCATATATTTT; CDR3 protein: CASSLRGQVRNTIYF
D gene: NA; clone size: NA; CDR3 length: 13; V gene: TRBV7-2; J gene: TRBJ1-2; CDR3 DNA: TGTGCCAGCAGCCGCGTGGGGGCTGGTGGCTACACCTTC; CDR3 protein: CASSRVGAGGYTF
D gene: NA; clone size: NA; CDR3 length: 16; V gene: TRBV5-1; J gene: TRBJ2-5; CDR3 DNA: TGCGCCAGCAGCTTAATCGGGGGGCCTCTAATGGAGACCCAGTACTTC; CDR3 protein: CASSLIGGPLMETQYF
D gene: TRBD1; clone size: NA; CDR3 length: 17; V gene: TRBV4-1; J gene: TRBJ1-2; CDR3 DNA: TGCGCCAGCAGCCAAGATAATAATGGATGGGCAGGGGGAGGCTACACCTTC; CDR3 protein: CASSQDNNGWAGGGYTF
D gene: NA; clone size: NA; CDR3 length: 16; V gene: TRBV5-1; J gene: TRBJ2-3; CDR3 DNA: TGCGCCAGCAGCCCCGAAAGTAGCCTTAGCACAGATACGCAGTATTTT; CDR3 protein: CASSPESSLSTDTQYF
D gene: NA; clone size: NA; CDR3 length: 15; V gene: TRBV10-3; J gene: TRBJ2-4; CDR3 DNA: TGTGCCATCAGTGGAGGGTTAGCGGCCAAAAACATTCAGTACTTC; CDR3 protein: CAISGGLAAKNIQYF
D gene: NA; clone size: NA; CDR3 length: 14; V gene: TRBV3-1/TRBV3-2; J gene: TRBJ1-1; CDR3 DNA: TGTGCCAGCAGCCCTAGCGGTCGTAACACTGAAGCTTTCTTT; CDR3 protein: CASSPSGRNTEAFF
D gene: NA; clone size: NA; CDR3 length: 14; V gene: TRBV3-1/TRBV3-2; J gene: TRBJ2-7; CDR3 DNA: TGTGCCAGCAGCCCCGACATTGCATCCTACGAGCAGTACTTC; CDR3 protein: CASSPDIASYEQYF
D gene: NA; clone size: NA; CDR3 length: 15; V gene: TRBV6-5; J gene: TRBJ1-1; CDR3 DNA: TGTGCCACTGCGGAGCTTAACCTTTCCAACACTGAAGCTTTCTTT; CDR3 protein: CATAELNLSNTEAFF
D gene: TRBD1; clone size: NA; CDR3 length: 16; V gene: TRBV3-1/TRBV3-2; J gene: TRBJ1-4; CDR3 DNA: TGTGCCAGCAGCAAAATAACCGGGACAGGGTCTGAAAAACTGTTTTTT; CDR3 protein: CASSKITGTGSEKLFF
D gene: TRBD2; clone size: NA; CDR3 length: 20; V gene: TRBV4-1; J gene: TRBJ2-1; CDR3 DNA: TGCGCCAGCAGCCAAGATAGGGAGAGCGGGGGGGCCCGACAATACAATGAGCAGTTCTTC; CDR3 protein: CASSQDRESGGARQYNEQFF
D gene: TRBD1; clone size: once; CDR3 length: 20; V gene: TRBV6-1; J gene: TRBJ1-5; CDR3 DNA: TGTGCCAGCAGTGAAGGCCGACGTCGACAGGGCTTCGTTAGCAATCAGCCCCAGCATTTT; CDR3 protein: CASSEGRRRQGFVSNQPQHF
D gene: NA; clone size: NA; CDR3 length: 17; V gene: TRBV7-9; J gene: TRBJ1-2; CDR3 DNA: TGTGCCAGCAGCTCTAGTCGAGTACAGGCTCCTAACTATGGCTACACCTTC; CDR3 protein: CASSSSRVQAPNYGYTF
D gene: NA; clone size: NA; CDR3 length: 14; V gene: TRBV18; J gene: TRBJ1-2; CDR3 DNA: TGTGCCAGCTCACCACCGAGTGTTCATTATGGCTACACCTTC; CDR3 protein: CASSPPSVHYGYTF
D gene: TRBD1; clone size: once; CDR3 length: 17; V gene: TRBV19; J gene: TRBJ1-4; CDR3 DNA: TGTGCCAGTAGTATATCGCGGGACAGGGGATCCCGTGAAAAACTGTTTTTT; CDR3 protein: CASSISRDRGSREKLFF
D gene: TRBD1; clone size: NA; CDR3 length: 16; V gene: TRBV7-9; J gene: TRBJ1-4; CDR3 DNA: TGTGCCAGCAGCTTAAGGGGACAGACCAATAATGAAAAACTGTTTTTT; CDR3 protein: CASSLRGQTNNEKLFF
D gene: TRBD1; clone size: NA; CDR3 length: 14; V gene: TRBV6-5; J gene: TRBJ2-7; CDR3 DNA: TGTGCCAGCAGTCGGACAGGGGGCACTTACGAGCAGTACTTC; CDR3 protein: CASSRTGGTYEQYF
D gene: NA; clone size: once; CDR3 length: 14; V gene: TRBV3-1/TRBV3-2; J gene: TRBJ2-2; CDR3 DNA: TGTGCCAGCAGCCAAACAGGGTACACCGGGGAGCTGTTTTTT; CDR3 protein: CASSQTGYTGELFF
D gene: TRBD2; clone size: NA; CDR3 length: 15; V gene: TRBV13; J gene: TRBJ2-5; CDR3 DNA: TGTGCCAGCAGCTTAAATCCCTGGGGAGGGGAGACCCAGTACTTC; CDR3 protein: CASSLNPWGGETQYF
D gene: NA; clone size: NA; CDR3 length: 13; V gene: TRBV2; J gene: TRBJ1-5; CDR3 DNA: TGTGCCAGCAGTACCCACAGGGACCAGCCCCAGCATTTT; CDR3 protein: CASSTHRDQPQHF
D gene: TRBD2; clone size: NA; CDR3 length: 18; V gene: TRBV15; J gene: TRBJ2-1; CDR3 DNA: TGTGCCACCAGCAGAGTAAATAGCGGGGTGGCTGCCTACAATGAGCAGTTCTTC; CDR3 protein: CATSRVNSGVAAYNEQFF
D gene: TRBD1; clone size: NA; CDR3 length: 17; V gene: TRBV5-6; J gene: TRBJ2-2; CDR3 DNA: TGTGCCAGCAGCTGGACACTGGGACAGTCGAACACCGGGGAGCTGTTTTTT; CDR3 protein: CASSWTLGQSNTGELFF
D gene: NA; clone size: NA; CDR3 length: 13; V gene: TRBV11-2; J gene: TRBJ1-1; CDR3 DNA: TGTGCCAGCAGCGAGCGGGGGGTTGCTGAAGCTTTCTTT; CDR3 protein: CASSERGVAEAFF
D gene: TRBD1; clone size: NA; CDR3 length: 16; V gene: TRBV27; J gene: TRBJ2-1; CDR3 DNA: TGTGCCAGCAGTCGGGAACAGGGGGTGCTTTTTAGTGAGCAGTTCTTC; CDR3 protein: CASSREQGVLFSEQFF
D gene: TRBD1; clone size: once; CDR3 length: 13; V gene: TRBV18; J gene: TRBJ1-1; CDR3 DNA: TGTGCCAGCTCACCACCCGCAGGGGGGTCGACTTTCTTT; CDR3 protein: CASSPPAGGSTFF
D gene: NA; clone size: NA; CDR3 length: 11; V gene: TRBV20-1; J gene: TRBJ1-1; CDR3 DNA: TGCAGTGCTAGCCCCTTCAGAGAAGCTTTCTTT; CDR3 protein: CSASPFREAFF
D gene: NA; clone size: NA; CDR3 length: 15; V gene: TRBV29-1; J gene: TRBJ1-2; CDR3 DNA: TGCAGCGTTGAAGATCGTGGGGAGGACGTCTATGGCTACACCTTC; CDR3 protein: CSVEDRGEDVYGYTF
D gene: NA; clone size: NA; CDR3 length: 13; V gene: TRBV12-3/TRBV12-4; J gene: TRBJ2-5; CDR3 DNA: TGTGCCAGCAGTTTCCATGAACGGGAGACCCAGTACTTC; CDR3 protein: CASSFHERETQYF
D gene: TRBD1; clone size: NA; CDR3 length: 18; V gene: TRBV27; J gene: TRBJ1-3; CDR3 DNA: TGTGCCAGCAGTATTTCAGGGACAGGGAAGGGTGCTGGAAACACCATATATTTT; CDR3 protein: CASSISGTGKGAGNTIYF